These 18 T cell receptor beta chains were sequenced from one sample in a study of monozygotic twins with inflammatory bowel disease. From the 5' RACE reads, TCRdb lists one entry per CDR3 protein and no DNA. This table lists some 150,000 distinct CDR3 sequences. What was sequenced was blood. Source of these receptors: a human donor with ulcerative colitis or Crohn's disease, or a healthy co-twin of an affected twin (not recorded which).

The rearrangement uses TRBV10-3 and TRBJ2-1; without DNA, the TCRdb call of TRBD1 cannot be checked. Germline lookup yields CDR1 ENHRY and CDR2 SYGVKD. There are 13 residues in the CDR3. The CDR3: CAIRGTGGNEQFF.

The genes are TRBV20-1 and TRBJ2-5; the TCRdb D gene call, TRBD2, has no DNA to confirm it. This CDR3 spans 16 amino acids. Looked up from germline, CDR1 is DFQATT and CDR2 is SNEGSKA (reference sequence). CDR3 sequence: CSASSSSGGSQETQYF.

The chain carries TRBV7-9 and TRBJ1-4; TCRdb's D call of TRBD1 is untestable without DNA. The germline gives CDR1 SEHNR, CDR2 FQNEAQ (reference sequence). This CDR3 has 15 residues. The CDR3 reads CASSLGQALNEKLFF.

V is TRBV6-5 and J is TRBJ2-1; absent DNA, TCRdb's TRBD1 call cannot be checked. Looked up from germline, CDR1 is MNHEY and CDR2 is SVGAGI. CDR3 length: 11 residues. The CDR3 is CASGRQGIEFF.

V usage is TRBV5-6 and J usage is TRBJ1-2; checking the TCRdb D call of TRBD1 is not possible without DNA. The CDR3 length is 12 residues. The V gene's germline CDR1 is SGHDT and CDR2 YYEEEE. The CDR3 spells CASSPGLGGYTF.

J is TRBJ2-1 and V is TRBV20-1; without DNA, the TCRdb call of TRBD1 cannot be checked. This CDR3 region has 12 residues. From germline, CDR1 is DFQATT and CDR2 SNEGSKA (reference sequence). The CDR3 protein is CSARGVNNEQFF.

The chain has TRBV20-1 and TRBJ1-1; without DNA, the TCRdb call of TRBD1 cannot be checked. This CDR3 contains 14 residues. CDR1 is DFQATT and CDR2 is SNEGSKA in the germline V gene (reference sequence). CDR3: CSTTGPLAKTEAFF.

The gene calls are TRBV6-5 and TRBJ1-1. The CDR3 is 14 residues long. The germline V gene has CDR1 MNHEY and CDR2 SVGAGI. This chain's CDR3 is CASRYGPVNTEAFF.

The chain couples TRBV19 to TRBJ1-2; lacking DNA, the TRBD1 call made by TCRdb goes unchecked. The CDR3 covers 13 residues. In germline, CDR1 is LNHDA, CDR2 SQIVND (reference sequence). The CDR3: CASSPQGWGGYTF.

The rearrangement links TRBV4-2 to TRBJ1-6. Germline values: CDR1 LGHNA, CDR2 YNFKEQ. The CDR3 consists of 14 residues. CDR3 amino acids: CASSQSKGNSPLHF.

The rearrangement links TRBV6-2 or TRBV6-3 to TRBJ2-7. This CDR3 spans 16 amino acids. Per the germline V gene, CDR1 is MNHEY and CDR2 is SVGEGT. CDR3 protein: CASSYSARQITYEQYF.

The rearrangement links TRBV4-1 to TRBJ1-1; TCRdb proposes TRBD1, but this gene call is untestable without DNA. The CDR3 runs 16 residues. Germline V lookup: CDR1 MGHRA, CDR2 YSYEKL. This CDR3 is CASQQGNGVMNTEAFF.

This chain links TRBV7-9 with TRBJ2-7. Germline V lookup: CDR1 SEHNR, CDR2 FQNEAQ (reference sequence). The CDR3 has 11 amino acids. The CDR3 protein is CASSLQSEQYF.

The chain carries TRBV12-3 or TRBV12-4 and TRBJ1-6; TCRdb's D call of TRBD1 is untestable without DNA. This CDR3 is built from 17 residues. CDR3 residues: CASSINRLDGFNSPLHF.

The V and J genes are TRBV20-1 and TRBJ2-5; TCRdb names TRBD2, which stays unverified in the absence of DNA. This CDR3 region has 17 residues. The germline V gene encodes CDR1 DFQATT and CDR2 SNEGSKA (reference sequence). The CDR3 protein is CSARDAIAGVLLETQYF.

J is TRBJ2-7 and V is TRBV20-1; without DNA, the TCRdb call of TRBD2 cannot be checked. The germline V gene encodes CDR1 DFQATT and CDR2 SNEGSKA (reference sequence). The CDR3 sequence is 14 residues long. The CDR3 protein is CSAWGLAGKQEQYF.

V usage is TRBV6-5 and J usage is TRBJ2-7. CDR3 size: 12 residues. Germline V gene sequence: CDR1 MNHEY, CDR2 SVGAGI. The CDR3 loop reads CASSYSTSEQYF.

V and J are TRBV7-2 and TRBJ1-2. The CDR3 length is 15 residues. CDR1 is SGHTA and CDR2 is FQGNSA in the germline V gene. The CDR3: CASSLGVGPNYGYTF.